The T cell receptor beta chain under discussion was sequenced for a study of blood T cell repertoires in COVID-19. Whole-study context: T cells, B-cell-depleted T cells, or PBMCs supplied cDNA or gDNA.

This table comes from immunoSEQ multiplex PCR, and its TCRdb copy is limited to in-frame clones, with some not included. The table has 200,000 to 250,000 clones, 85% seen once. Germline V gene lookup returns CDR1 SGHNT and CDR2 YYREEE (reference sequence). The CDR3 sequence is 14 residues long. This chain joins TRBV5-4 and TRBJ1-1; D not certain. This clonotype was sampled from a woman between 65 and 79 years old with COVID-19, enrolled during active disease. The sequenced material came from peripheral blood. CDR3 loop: CATYQESGNTEAFF. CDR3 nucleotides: TGTGCAACCTATCAGGAAAGTGGGAACACTGAAGCTTTCTTT.